A selection of T cell receptor beta chains follows, all from one sample in a study of cytomegalovirus exposure and HLA in healthy donors. The repertoire was sequenced with immunoSEQ multiplex PCR; TCRdb's copy has only in-frame clones and lacks some. Among some 95,000 clones listed, less than 80% were seen once. Source material: PBMCs. These receptors all come from a man between 25 and 39 years old in good health and CMV-seronegative. CDR3s include the opening cysteine and the closing phenylalanine or tryptophan. The order of the fields is V gene, J gene, D gene, clone size, CDR3 DNA, CDR3 protein. The D gene is left open where the match is weak. Rows give clone size only sometimes, using once, few, many, or a class for an expanded clone.

v_call: TRBV7-6
j_call: TRBJ1-1
d_call: TRBD1
clone_size: .
cdr3_nt: TGTGCCAGCAGCTTAGACCCAGGGGGAAACACTGAAGCTTTCTTT
cdr3_aa: CASSLDPGGNTEAFF

v_call: TRBV19
j_call: TRBJ2-5
d_call: .
clone_size: .
cdr3_nt: TGTGCCAGTAGTATAGGTGTTCGGGAGACCCAGTACTTC
cdr3_aa: CASSIGVRETQYF

v_call: TRBV11-2
j_call: TRBJ1-2
d_call: TRBD1
clone_size: .
cdr3_nt: TGTGCCAGCAGCTTGGACAGGAACTATGGCTACACCTTC
cdr3_aa: CASSLDRNYGYTF

v_call: TRBV4-1
j_call: TRBJ1-2
d_call: TRBD1
clone_size: few
cdr3_nt: TGCGCCAGCAGAAGTCCCGGGACAGGGGATGGCTACACCTTC
cdr3_aa: CASRSPGTGDGYTF

v_call: TRBV6-5
j_call: TRBJ2-3
d_call: TRBD1
clone_size: .
cdr3_nt: TGTGCCAGCAGCCGGGACAGGGCAGGGGATACGCAGTATTTT
cdr3_aa: CASSRDRAGDTQYF

v_call: TRBV30
j_call: TRBJ1-5
d_call: .
clone_size: .
cdr3_nt: TGTGCCTGGAGTGGTACAGGCGGCAATCAGCCCCAGCATTTT
cdr3_aa: CAWSGTGGNQPQHF

v_call: TRBV7-8
j_call: TRBJ2-2
d_call: TRBD2
clone_size: .
cdr3_nt: TGTGCCAGCAGCTTAGCGTTTGGACTAGCGGGGTCCGGGGAGCTGTTTTTT
cdr3_aa: CASSLAFGLAGSGELFF

v_call: TRBV4-3
j_call: TRBJ1-4
d_call: .
clone_size: few
cdr3_nt: TGCGCCAGCAGCCAAGATCTCGGGGAGTATCGGGAAAAACTGTTTTTT
cdr3_aa: CASSQDLGEYREKLFF

v_call: TRBV6-1
j_call: TRBJ1-1
d_call: TRBD1
clone_size: .
cdr3_nt: TGTGCCAGCATTAGGTTGGACAGGGGGCTTAGAGCTTTCTTT
cdr3_aa: CASIRLDRGLRAFF

v_call: TRBV27
j_call: TRBJ2-7
d_call: .
clone_size: .
cdr3_nt: TGTGCCAGCAGTTTAGGGCAGGGGAGATTGTACTTC
cdr3_aa: CASSLGQGRLYF

v_call: TRBV5-8
j_call: TRBJ2-3
d_call: .
clone_size: .
cdr3_nt: TGTGCCAGCAGCTTCGGGGGTCCTCGCACAGATACGCAGTATTTT
cdr3_aa: CASSFGGPRTDTQYF

v_call: TRBV7-2
j_call: TRBJ1-1
d_call: TRBD1
clone_size: .
cdr3_nt: TGTGCCAGCAGCTTAGTGTGGACAGGGAACACTGAAGCTTTCTTT
cdr3_aa: CASSLVWTGNTEAFF

v_call: TRBV5-6
j_call: TRBJ2-7
d_call: TRBD1
clone_size: .
cdr3_nt: TGTGCCAGCAGCTTACAGGGGGGCCACGAGCAGTACTTC
cdr3_aa: CASSLQGGHEQYF

v_call: TRBV19
j_call: TRBJ2-7
d_call: .
clone_size: few
cdr3_nt: TGTGCCAGTAGTATCCCGGCCGGGGAGCAGTACTTC
cdr3_aa: CASSIPAGEQYF

v_call: TRBV5-1
j_call: TRBJ1-1
d_call: .
clone_size: .
cdr3_nt: TGCGCCAGCAGCTTGGAACGGGGGACGCGGACTGAAGCTTTCTTT
cdr3_aa: CASSLERGTRTEAFF

v_call: TRBV12-5
j_call: TRBJ1-5
d_call: .
clone_size: .
cdr3_nt: TGTGCTAGTGGTTTGGTACAGACAGGCAATCAGCCCCAGCATTTT
cdr3_aa: CASGLVQTGNQPQHF

v_call: TRBV25-1
j_call: TRBJ2-1
d_call: TRBD2
clone_size: few
cdr3_nt: TGTGCCAGCAGTGAGGCGGGAGTCTACAATGAGCAGTTCTTC
cdr3_aa: CASSEAGVYNEQFF

v_call: TRBV30
j_call: TRBJ1-1
d_call: TRBD1
clone_size: .
cdr3_nt: TGTGCCTGGAGTGGGGGACAGGGGGAAGGAACTGAAGCTTTCTTT
cdr3_aa: CAWSGGQGEGTEAFF

v_call: TRBV6-6
j_call: TRBJ1-1
d_call: .
clone_size: .
cdr3_nt: TGTGCCAGCAGTCCCCCGGGACACAGAGAAGCTTTCTTT
cdr3_aa: CASSPPGHREAFF

v_call: TRBV19
j_call: TRBJ1-4
d_call: .
clone_size: .
cdr3_nt: TGTGCCAGTAGTATACCACGATCGGGAAGCAGTGAAAAACTGTTTTTT
cdr3_aa: CASSIPRSGSSEKLFF

v_call: TRBV2
j_call: TRBJ1-2
d_call: .
clone_size: few
cdr3_nt: TGTGCCAGCACTCCCGAGCGAGGGCTGGGTGGCTACACCTTC
cdr3_aa: CASTPERGLGGYTF

v_call: TRBV4-1
j_call: TRBJ2-3
d_call: .
clone_size: once
cdr3_nt: TGCGCCAGCAGCCAAGAGAGGCAAGCGCTTCTACCCACAGATACGCAGTATTTT
cdr3_aa: CASSQERQALLPTDTQYF

v_call: TRBV7-3
j_call: TRBJ2-3
d_call: TRBD2
clone_size: .
cdr3_nt: TGTGCCAGCAGCTTACTAGCGGGGGGGCGCGCAGATACGCAGTATTTT
cdr3_aa: CASSLLAGGRADTQYF

v_call: TRBV28
j_call: TRBJ2-1
d_call: TRBD2
clone_size: .
cdr3_nt: TGTGCCAGCAGTTTAGTCCCCCCGGGAGGAAATGAGCAGTTCTTC
cdr3_aa: CASSLVPPGGNEQFF

v_call: TRBV5-6
j_call: TRBJ1-4
d_call: .
clone_size: once
cdr3_nt: TGTGCCAGCAGCTTGCCCGGGGGGGATGAAAAACTGTTTTTT
cdr3_aa: CASSLPGGDEKLFF

v_call: TRBV7-8
j_call: TRBJ1-4
d_call: TRBD1
clone_size: .
cdr3_nt: TGTGCCAGCAGCCTGGGACAGCTCAATGAAAAACTGTTTTTT
cdr3_aa: CASSLGQLNEKLFF

v_call: TRBV30
j_call: TRBJ2-6
d_call: TRBD1
clone_size: .
cdr3_nt: TGTGCCTGGAGTGTGGGGACAGGGTACTCTGGGGCCAACGTCCTGACTTTC
cdr3_aa: CAWSVGTGYSGANVLTF

v_call: TRBV27
j_call: TRBJ2-1
d_call: TRBD1
clone_size: .
cdr3_nt: TGTGCCAGCAGCGAAGGGGGCGCTTATGGCGATGAGCAGTTCTTC
cdr3_aa: CASSEGGAYGDEQFF

v_call: TRBV6-1
j_call: TRBJ1-1
d_call: .
clone_size: .
cdr3_nt: TGTGCCAGCAGTGAAATAATCAACACTGAAGCTTTCTTT
cdr3_aa: CASSEIINTEAFF

v_call: TRBV28
j_call: TRBJ2-2
d_call: .
clone_size: few
cdr3_nt: TGTGCCAGCAGTTTATCAGGGGTCGGGACCGGGGAGCTGTTTTTT
cdr3_aa: CASSLSGVGTGELFF

v_call: TRBV5-1
j_call: TRBJ2-2
d_call: .
clone_size: .
cdr3_nt: TGCGCCAGCAGCTTTTCGGGGACCGGGGAGCTGTTTTTT
cdr3_aa: CASSFSGTGELFF

v_call: TRBV6-6
j_call: TRBJ2-6
d_call: TRBD1
clone_size: .
cdr3_nt: TGTGCCACGGGACAGGCCGACTCTGGGGCCAACGTCCTGACTTTC
cdr3_aa: CATGQADSGANVLTF

v_call: TRBV19
j_call: TRBJ1-1
d_call: .
clone_size: .
cdr3_nt: TGTGCCAGCAGCGACAGGTACACTGAAGCTTTCTTT
cdr3_aa: CASSDRYTEAFF

v_call: TRBV11-2
j_call: TRBJ1-3
d_call: TRBD1
clone_size: .
cdr3_nt: TGTGCCAGCAGCTCTCAGGGGGCTTACGGAAACACCATATATTTT
cdr3_aa: CASSSQGAYGNTIYF

v_call: TRBV9
j_call: TRBJ2-2
d_call: .
clone_size: .
cdr3_nt: TGTGCCAGCAGCGTAGCTACCGGGGAGCTGTTTTTT
cdr3_aa: CASSVATGELFF

v_call: TRBV10-3
j_call: TRBJ1-1
d_call: TRBD1
clone_size: .
cdr3_nt: TGTGCCATCAGTGAGTTCGGGACAGGGGCGGACACTGAAGCTTTCTTT
cdr3_aa: CAISEFGTGADTEAFF

v_call: TRBV10-1
j_call: TRBJ2-5
d_call: TRBD2
clone_size: .
cdr3_nt: TGCGCCAGCAGCCATGCGGGGGTCGGGGAGACCCAGTACTTC
cdr3_aa: CASSHAGVGETQYF

v_call: TRBV7-3
j_call: TRBJ2-3
d_call: .
clone_size: .
cdr3_nt: TGTGCCAGCAGCTTAGGGGACTCAAGGAATACGCAGTATTTT
cdr3_aa: CASSLGDSRNTQYF

v_call: TRBV19
j_call: TRBJ1-1
d_call: TRBD1
clone_size: few
cdr3_nt: TGTGCCAGTAGACGGACAGGACCGGGTGAAGCTTTCTTT
cdr3_aa: CASRRTGPGEAFF

v_call: TRBV7-8
j_call: TRBJ1-1
d_call: .
clone_size: .
cdr3_nt: TGTGCCAGCAGCTTCAGGGCCCAGTACACTGAAGCTTTCTTT
cdr3_aa: CASSFRAQYTEAFF

v_call: TRBV5-4
j_call: TRBJ1-2
d_call: .
clone_size: few
cdr3_nt: TGTGCCAGCAGCCCCGGGACATCCGGCTACACCTTC
cdr3_aa: CASSPGTSGYTF